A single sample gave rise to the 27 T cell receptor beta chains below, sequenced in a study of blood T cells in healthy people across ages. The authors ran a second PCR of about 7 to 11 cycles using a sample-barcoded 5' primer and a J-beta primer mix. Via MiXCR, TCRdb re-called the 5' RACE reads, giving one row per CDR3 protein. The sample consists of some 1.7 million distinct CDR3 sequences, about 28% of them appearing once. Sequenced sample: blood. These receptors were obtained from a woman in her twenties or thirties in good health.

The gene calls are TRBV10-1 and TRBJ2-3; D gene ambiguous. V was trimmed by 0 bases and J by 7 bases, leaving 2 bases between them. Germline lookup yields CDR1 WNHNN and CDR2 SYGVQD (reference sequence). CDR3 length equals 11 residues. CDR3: CASSESNTQYF. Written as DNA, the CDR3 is TGCGCCAGCAGTGAGTCGAATACGCAGTATTTT.

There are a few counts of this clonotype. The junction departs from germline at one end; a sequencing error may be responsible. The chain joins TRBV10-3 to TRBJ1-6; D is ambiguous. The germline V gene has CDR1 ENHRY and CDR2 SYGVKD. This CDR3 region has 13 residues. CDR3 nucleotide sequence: TGTGCCAACAGTATCGAGGCTAATTCACCCCTCCACTTT. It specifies CANSIEANSPLHF.

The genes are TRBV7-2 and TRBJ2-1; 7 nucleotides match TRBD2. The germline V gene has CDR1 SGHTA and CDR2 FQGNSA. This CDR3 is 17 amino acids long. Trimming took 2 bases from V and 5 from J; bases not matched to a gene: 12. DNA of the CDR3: TGTGCCAGCAGCTTATATTCCAGCCTAGCGGAGAACAATGAGCAGTTCTTC. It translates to CASSLYSSLAENNEQFF.

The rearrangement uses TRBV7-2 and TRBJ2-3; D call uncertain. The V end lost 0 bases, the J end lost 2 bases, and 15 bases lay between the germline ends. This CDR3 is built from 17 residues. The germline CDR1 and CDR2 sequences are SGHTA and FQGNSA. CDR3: CASSLALGGDFTDTQYF. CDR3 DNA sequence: TGTGCCAGCAGCTTAGCGCTTGGCGGAGACTTCACAGATACGCAGTATTTT.

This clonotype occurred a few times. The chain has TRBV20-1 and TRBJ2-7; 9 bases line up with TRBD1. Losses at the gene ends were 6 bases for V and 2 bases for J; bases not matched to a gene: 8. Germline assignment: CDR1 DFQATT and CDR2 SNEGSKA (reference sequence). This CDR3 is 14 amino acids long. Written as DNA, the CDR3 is TGCAGTGCCTACATCCGGGACAGGGCCTACGAGCAGTACTTC. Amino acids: CSAYIRDRAYEQYF.

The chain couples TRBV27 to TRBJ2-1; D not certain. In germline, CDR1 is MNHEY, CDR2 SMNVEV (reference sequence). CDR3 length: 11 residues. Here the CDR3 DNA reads TGTGCTACTCGACAAGAGAATGAGCAGTTCTTC. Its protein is CATRQENEQFF.

The CDR3 is CSAEGQGRLAGGIFSYNEQFF. CDR3 DNA: TGCAGTGCTGAAGGACAGGGCAGACTAGCGGGAGGTATATTCTCCTACAATGAGCAGTTCTTC. This rearrangement joins TRBV20-1 to TRBJ2-1; 13 bases are a match to TRBD2. Per the germline V gene, CDR1 is DFQATT and CDR2 is SNEGSKA (reference sequence). Trimming took 5 bases from V and 0 from J; bases not matched to a gene: 19. The CDR3 has 21 residues.

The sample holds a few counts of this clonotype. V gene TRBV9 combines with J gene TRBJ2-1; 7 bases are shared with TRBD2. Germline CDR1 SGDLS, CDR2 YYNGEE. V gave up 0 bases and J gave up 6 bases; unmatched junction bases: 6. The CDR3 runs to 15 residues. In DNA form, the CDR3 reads TGTGCCAGCAGCGTAGCTTGGGGGGGATGCAATGAGCAGTTCTTC. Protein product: CASSVAWGGCNEQFF.

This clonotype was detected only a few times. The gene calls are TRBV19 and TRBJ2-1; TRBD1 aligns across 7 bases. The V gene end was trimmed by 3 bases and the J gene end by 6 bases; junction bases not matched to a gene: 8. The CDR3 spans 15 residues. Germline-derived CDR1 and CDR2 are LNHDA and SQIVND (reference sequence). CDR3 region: CASSIPGGSINEQFF. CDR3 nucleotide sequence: TGTGCCAGTAGTATTCCAGGGGGAAGTATCAATGAGCAGTTCTTC.

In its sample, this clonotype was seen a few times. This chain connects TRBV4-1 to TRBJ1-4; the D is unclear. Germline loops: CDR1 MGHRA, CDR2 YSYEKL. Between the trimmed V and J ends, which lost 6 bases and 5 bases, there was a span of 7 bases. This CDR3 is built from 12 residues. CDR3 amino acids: CASRGGNEKLFF. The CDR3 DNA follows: TGCGCCAGCAGGGGAGGGAATGAAAAACTGTTTTTT.

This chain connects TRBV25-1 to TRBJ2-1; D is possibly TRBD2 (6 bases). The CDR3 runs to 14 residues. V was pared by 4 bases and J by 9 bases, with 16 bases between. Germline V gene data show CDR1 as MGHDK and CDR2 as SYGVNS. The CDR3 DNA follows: TGTGCCAGCAGTGTGGACGGGCCGCGGGGTGAGCAGTTCTTC. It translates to CASSVDGPRGEQFF. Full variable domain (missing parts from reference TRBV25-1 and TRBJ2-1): EADIYQTPRYLVIGTGKKITLECSQTMGHDKMYWYQQDPGMELHLIHYSYGVNSTEKGDLSSESTVSRIRTEHFPLTLESARPSHTSQYLCASSVDGPRGEQFFGPGTRLTVL.

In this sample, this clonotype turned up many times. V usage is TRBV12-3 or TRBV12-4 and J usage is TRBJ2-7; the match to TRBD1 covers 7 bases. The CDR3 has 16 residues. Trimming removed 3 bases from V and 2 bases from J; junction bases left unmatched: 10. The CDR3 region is CASSFRQGRTTYEQYF. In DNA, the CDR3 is TGTGCCAGCAGTTTCAGACAGGGAAGAACTACCTACGAGCAGTACTTC.

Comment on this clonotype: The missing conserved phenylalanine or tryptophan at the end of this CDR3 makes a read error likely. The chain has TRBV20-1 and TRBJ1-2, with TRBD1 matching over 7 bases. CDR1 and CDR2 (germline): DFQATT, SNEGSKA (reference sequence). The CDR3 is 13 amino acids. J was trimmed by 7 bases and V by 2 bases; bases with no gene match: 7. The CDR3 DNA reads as TGCAGTGCTAGAAGAGACAGGGAACCTGGCTACACCTGC. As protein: CSARRDREPGYTC.

This CDR3 is CASSSTSGMYNEQFF. The CDR3 DNA reads TGCGCCAGCAGCTCGACTAGCGGGATGTACAATGAGCAGTTCTTC. This chain uses TRBV5-1 with TRBJ2-1; 11 bases align to TRBD2. The length of the CDR3 is 15 residues. Germline CDR1 SGHRS, CDR2 YFSETQ. The V gene end was trimmed by 3 bases and the J gene end by 4 bases; junction bases not matched to a gene: 3.

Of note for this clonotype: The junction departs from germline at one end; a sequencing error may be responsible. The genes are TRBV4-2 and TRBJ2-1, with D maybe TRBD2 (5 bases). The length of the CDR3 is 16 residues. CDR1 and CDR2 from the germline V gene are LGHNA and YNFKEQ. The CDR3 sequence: CAGSHPEGGRGHEQFF. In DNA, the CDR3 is TGTGCCGGCAGCCACCCTGAGGGCGGGCGAGGCCATGAGCAGTTCTTC.

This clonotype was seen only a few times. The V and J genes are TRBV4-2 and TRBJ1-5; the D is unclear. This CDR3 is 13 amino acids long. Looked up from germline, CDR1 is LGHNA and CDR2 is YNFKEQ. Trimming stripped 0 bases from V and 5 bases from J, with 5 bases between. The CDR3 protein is CASSQDQYQPQHF. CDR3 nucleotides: TGTGCCAGCAGCCAAGATCAGTATCAGCCCCAGCATTTT.

CDR3 sequence (DNA): TGTGCCAGCAGGGCCGGTCTAAGCGGCTACACCTTC. Translating gives CASRAGLSGYTF. The J gene is TRBJ1-2, the V gene TRBV6-2 or TRBV6-3, with D unclear. Germline V gives CDR1 MNHEY, CDR2 SVGEGT. Trimming took 6 bases from V and 8 from J, leaving 13 bases between them. The CDR3 has 12 amino acids.

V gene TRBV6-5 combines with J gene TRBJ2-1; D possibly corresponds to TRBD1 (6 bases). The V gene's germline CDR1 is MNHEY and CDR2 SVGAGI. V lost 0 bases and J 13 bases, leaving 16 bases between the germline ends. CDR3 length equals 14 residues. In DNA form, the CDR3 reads TGTGCCAGCAGTTACTCGCCAGGGGAGAAGACCCAGTTCTTC. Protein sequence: CASSYSPGEKTQFF.

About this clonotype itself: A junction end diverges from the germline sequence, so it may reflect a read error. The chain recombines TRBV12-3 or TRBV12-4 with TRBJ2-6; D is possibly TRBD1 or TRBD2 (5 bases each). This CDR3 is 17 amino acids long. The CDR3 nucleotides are TGTGCCAGCAGCTTAGCGTATGGGGGTCCTGGGGCCAACGTCCTGACTTTC. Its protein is CASSLAYGGPGANVLTF.

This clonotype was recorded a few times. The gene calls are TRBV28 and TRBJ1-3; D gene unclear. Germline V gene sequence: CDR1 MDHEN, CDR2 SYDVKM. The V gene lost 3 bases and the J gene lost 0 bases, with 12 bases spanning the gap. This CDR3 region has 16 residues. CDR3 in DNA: TGTGCCAGCAGTTTCCCCCGGGCGGTCTCTGGAAACACCATATATTTT. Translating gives CASSFPRAVSGNTIYF.

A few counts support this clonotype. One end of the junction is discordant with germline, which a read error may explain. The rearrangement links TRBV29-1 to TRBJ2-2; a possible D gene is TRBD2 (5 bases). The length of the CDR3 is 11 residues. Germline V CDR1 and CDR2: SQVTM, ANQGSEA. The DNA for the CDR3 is TGCAGCGTATCAGACACCGGGGAGCGGTTTTTT. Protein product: CSVSDTGERFF.

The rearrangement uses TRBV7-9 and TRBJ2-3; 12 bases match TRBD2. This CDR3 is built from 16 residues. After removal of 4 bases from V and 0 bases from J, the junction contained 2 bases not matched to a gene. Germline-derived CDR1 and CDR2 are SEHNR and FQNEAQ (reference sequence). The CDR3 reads CASSSSGGGSTDTQYF. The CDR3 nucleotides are TGTGCCAGCAGCTCTAGCGGGGGGGGCAGCACAGATACGCAGTATTTT.

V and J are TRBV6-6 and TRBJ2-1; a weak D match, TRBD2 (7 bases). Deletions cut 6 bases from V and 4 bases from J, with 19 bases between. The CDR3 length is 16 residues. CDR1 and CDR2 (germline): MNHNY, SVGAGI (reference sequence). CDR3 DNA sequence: TGTGCCAGCAGAAGTCTACAGGGAGGGGTTTACAATGAGCAGTTCTTC. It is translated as CASRSLQGGVYNEQFF.

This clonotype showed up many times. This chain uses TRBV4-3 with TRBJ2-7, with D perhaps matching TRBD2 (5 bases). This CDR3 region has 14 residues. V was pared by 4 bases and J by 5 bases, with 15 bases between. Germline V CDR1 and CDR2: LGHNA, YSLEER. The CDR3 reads CASSPRLSSHEQYF. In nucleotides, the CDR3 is TGCGCCAGCAGCCCGCGACTTTCTAGCCACGAGCAGTACTTC.

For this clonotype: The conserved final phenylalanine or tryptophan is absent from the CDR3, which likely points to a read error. Here the CDR3 DNA reads TGCAGTGCTAGACCCGTGGGACAGGTAAAGGAGACCCAGTACTGC. The encoded protein is CSARPVGQVKETQYC. V usage is TRBV20-1 and J usage is TRBJ2-7; 8 bases are a match to TRBD1. The J call may be faulty, since TRBJ2-5 better matches the DNA end. Germline V gene lookup returns CDR1 DFQATT and CDR2 SNEGSKA (reference sequence). CDR3 length: 15 residues.

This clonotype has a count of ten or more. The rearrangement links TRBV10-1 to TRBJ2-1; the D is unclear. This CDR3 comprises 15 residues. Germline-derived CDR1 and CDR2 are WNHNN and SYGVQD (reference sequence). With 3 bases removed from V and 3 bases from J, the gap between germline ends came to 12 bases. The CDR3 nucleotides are TGCGCCAGCAGTGACACGAGCGCACGCTACAATGAGCAGTTCTTC. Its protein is CASSDTSARYNEQFF.

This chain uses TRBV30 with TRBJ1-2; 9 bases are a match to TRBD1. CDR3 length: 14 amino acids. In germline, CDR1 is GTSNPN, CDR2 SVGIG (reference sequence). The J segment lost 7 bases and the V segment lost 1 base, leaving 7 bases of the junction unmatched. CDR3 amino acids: CAWSGPTGGIGYTF. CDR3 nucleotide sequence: TGTGCCTGGAGTGGACCCACAGGGGGCATTGGCTACACCTTC.